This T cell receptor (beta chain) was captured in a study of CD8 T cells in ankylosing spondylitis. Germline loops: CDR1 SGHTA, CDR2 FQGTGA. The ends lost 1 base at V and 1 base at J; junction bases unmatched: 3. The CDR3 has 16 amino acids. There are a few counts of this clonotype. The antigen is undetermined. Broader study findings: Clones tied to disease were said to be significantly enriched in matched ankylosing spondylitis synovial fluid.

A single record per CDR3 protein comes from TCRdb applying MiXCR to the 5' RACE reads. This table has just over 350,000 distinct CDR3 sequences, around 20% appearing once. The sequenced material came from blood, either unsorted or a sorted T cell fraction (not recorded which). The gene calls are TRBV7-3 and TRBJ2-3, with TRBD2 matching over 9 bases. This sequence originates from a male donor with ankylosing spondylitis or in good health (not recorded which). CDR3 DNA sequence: TGTGCCAGCAGCTTAAAGGCGGGGGGGGGCACAGATACGCAGTATTTT. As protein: CASSLKAGGGTDTQYF.